The 20 T cell receptor beta chains below come from one sample, sequenced in a study of yellow fever vaccine responses in identical twins. TCRdb ran MiXCR on the RT-PCR reads and lists one entry per CDR3 protein. The sample holds about 540 distinct CDR3 sequences; approximately 81% are singletons and the top ten take roughly 13%. The sequencing here drew on T cells from blood (PBMCs), unsorted or a sorted subset (not recorded which), taken before or after yellow fever vaccination (not recorded which). Receptor source: a woman between 18 and 29 years old who received the yellow fever vaccine.

The chain combines TRBV11-1 with TRBJ2-1; D gene ambiguous. The CDR3 has 11 amino acids. Germline V gene data show CDR1 as SGHAT and CDR2 as FQDESV (reference sequence). V gave up 8 bases and J gave up 9 bases, with 11 bases separating them. Here the CDR3 reads CASFFRLEQFF. CDR3 nucleotides: TGTGCCAGCTTTTTCCGCCTTGAGCAGTTCTTC. The full variable domain, rest sourced from reference TRBV11-1 and TRBJ2-1, is EAEVAQSPRYKITEKSQAVAFWCDPISGHATLYWYRQILGQGPELLVQFQDESVVDDSQLPKDRFSAERLKGVDSTLKIQPAELGDSAMYLCASFFRLEQFFGPGTRLTVL.

The chain uses TRBV29-1 and TRBJ2-1, with D possibly TRBD2 on 6 matching bases. Trimming took off 5 bases at V and 0 bases at J, with 11 bases between the two ends. CDR3 size: 14 residues. Germline V gives CDR1 SQVTM, CDR2 ANQGSEA. The CDR3 region is CSVLAESSYNEQFF. The CDR3 DNA is TGCAGCGTTTTAGCGGAGAGCTCCTACAATGAGCAGTTCTTC.

The chain joins TRBV3-1 to TRBJ2-7; no firm D call. Trimming removed 10 bases from V and 1 base from J, with 11 bases in between. The germline V gene has CDR1 LGHDT and CDR2 YNNKEL (reference sequence). The CDR3 length is 12 residues. The CDR3 nucleotides are TGTGCCACCTCCACGGCTTCCTACGAGCAGTACTTC. It specifies CATSTASYEQYF.

The chain links TRBV27 to TRBJ2-1; perhaps TRBD2 as D (6 bases). The germline CDR1 and CDR2 sequences are MNHEY and SMNVEV (reference sequence). The ends were cut back, 4 bases at V and 8 bases at J, with 12 bases in the middle. The CDR3 has 13 residues. The CDR3 region is CASSSGVVDEQFF. The CDR3 region has the DNA TGTGCCAGCAGTTCGGGGGTGGTAGATGAGCAGTTCTTC.

J is TRBJ2-1 and V is TRBV7-6; D unresolved. The CDR3 extends over 12 amino acids. The V and J ends lost 3 bases and 10 bases respectively, with 10 bases between them. Germline V gene data show CDR1 as SGHVS and CDR2 as FNYEAQ. The CDR3 region has the DNA TGTGCCAGCAGCTTTTTAGGCCGAGAGCAGTTCTTC. Encoded protein: CASSFLGREQFF.

The chain uses TRBV4-1 and TRBJ2-7, with 9 bases that match TRBD1. Germline V gene sequence: CDR1 MGHRA, CDR2 YSYEKL. The CDR3 extends over 16 amino acids. Trimming at V came to 0 bases and at J to 1 base, leaving 4 bases not matched to a gene. This CDR3 reads CASSQDGGQGSYEQYF. The CDR3 region has the DNA TGCGCCAGCAGCCAAGATGGGGGACAGGGTTCCTACGAGCAGTACTTC.

The rearrangement uses TRBV24-1 and TRBJ1-5, with a weak D call TRBD1 (6 bases). V was trimmed by 5 bases and J by 4 bases, leaving 11 bases between them. CDR3 length equals 14 residues. Germline CDR1 reads KGHDR; CDR2 reads SFDVKD. In DNA, the CDR3 is TGTGCCACCAGTGCAAGGGGGGGTAATCAGCCCCAGCATTTT. This encodes CATSARGGNQPQHF.

This rearrangement joins TRBV5-1 to TRBJ2-3; 7 bases fit TRBD2. The CDR3 contains 15 residues. After removal of 0 bases from V and 5 bases from J, the junction contained 6 bases not matched to a gene. Germline CDR1 reads SGHRS; CDR2 reads YFSETQ. The CDR3 protein is CASSLEGLDLDTQYF. The CDR3 DNA is TGCGCCAGCAGCTTGGAAGGACTAGATTTAGATACGCAGTATTTT.

The V call is TRBV11-1, the J call TRBJ2-1, with TRBD1 identical over 9 bases. Unmatched junction bases numbered 1, after V lost 5 bases and J lost 8 bases. The length of the CDR3 is 12 residues. Germline CDR1 reads SGHAT; CDR2 reads FQDESV (reference sequence). As DNA, the CDR3 is TGTGCCAGCAGCACAGGGGGCGATGAGCAGTTCTTC. It yields the protein CASSTGGDEQFF.

V gene TRBV7-3 combines with J gene TRBJ1-6; the match to TRBD1 covers 8 bases. V lost 0 bases and J lost 7; bases outside the gene matches: 2. The CDR3 contains 15 residues. Germline V gene sequence: CDR1 SGHTA, CDR2 FQGTGA. The CDR3 coding sequence is TGTGCCAGCAGCTTAACGACAGGGGACAATTCACCCCTCCACTTT. This codes for CASSLTTGDNSPLHF.

This clonotype occurred once. The CDR3 region has the DNA TGTGCCAGCAGTTTTCGGGCCAATCGAGAGACCCAGTACTTC. Protein product: CASSFRANRETQYF. The rearrangement joins TRBV28 to TRBJ2-5; D uncertain. This CDR3 spans 14 amino acids. Per germline, CDR1 MDHEN and CDR2 SYDVKM. V was cut by 3 bases and J by 4 bases, with 12 bases left in between. The full variable domain, in which reference TRBV28 and TRBJ2-5 provide the parts outside the CDR3, is DVKVTQSSRYLVKRTGEKVFLECVQDMDHENMFWYRQDPGLGLRLIYFSYDVKMKEKGDIPEGYSVSREKKERFSLILESASTNQTSMYLCASSFRANRETQYFGPGTRLLVL.

The CDR3 DNA follows: TGTGCCAGCAGCTCCAATTCGGGACAGACCAACACCGGGGAGCTGTTTTTT. As protein: CASSSNSGQTNTGELFF. This rearrangement joins TRBV3-1 to TRBJ2-2; 7 bases line up with TRBD1. Trimming removed 5 bases from V and 2 bases from J; junction bases left unmatched: 11. The length of the CDR3 is 17 residues. Germline lookup yields CDR1 LGHDT and CDR2 YNNKEL (reference sequence).

The CDR3 DNA reads as TGTGCCAGCAGTCGCCAGGATCAGCCCCAGCATTTT. It encodes CASSRQDQPQHF. The rearrangement uses TRBV6-2 or TRBV6-3 and TRBJ1-5; D unresolved. CDR1 and CDR2 (germline): MNHEY, SVGEGT. The CDR3 is made up of 12 amino acids. V lost 5 bases to trimming and J lost 5 bases, with 7 bases between them.

Here the CDR3 reads CASSFQENYGYTF. For the CDR3, the DNA is TGTGCCAGCAGCTTTCAGGAAAACTATGGCTACACCTTC. The chain employs TRBV11-1 and TRBJ1-2; D remains ambiguous. The length of the CDR3 is 13 residues. V lost 3 bases, J lost 2 bases, and 7 bases lay in between. The germline V gene has CDR1 SGHAT and CDR2 FQDESV (reference sequence).

J is TRBJ2-1 and V is TRBV7-3; 8 positions agree with TRBD2. Trimming took 4 bases from V and 3 from J; bases not matched to a gene: 11. Germline CDR1 is SGHTA and CDR2 is FQGTGA. The CDR3 spans 17 residues. CDR3 loop: CASSSPEAGDGYNEQFF. The CDR3 DNA sequence: TGTGCCAGCAGCTCCCCCGAAGCGGGAGATGGCTACAATGAGCAGTTCTTC.

The chain uses TRBV24-1 and TRBJ2-7; D uncertain. From germline, CDR1 is KGHDR and CDR2 SFDVKD. Trimming stripped 5 bases from V and 2 bases from J, with 12 bases between. This CDR3 has 14 amino acids. CDR3 sequence reads: CATSGIINPYEQYF. The CDR3 DNA reads TGTGCCACCAGTGGTATCATAAATCCCTACGAGCAGTACTTC.

V is TRBV5-1 and J is TRBJ2-3, with TRBD1 as a possible D gene (5 bases). Per germline, CDR1 SGHRS and CDR2 YFSETQ. This CDR3 spans 14 amino acids. The ends were cut back, 7 bases at V and 4 bases at J, with 16 bases in the middle. CDR3 sequence reads: CASGIRGRSDTQYF. Written as DNA, the CDR3 is TGCGCCAGCGGTATTAGGGGCCGGTCAGATACGCAGTATTTT.

This clonotype was seen once. V and J are TRBV2 and TRBJ1-6; D may be TRBD1 (6 bases). Deletions cut 7 bases from V and 2 bases from J, with 9 bases between. Per germline, CDR1 SNHLY and CDR2 FYNNEI. This CDR3 has 14 residues. The CDR3 coding sequence is TGTGCCAGCAAGGGGGGCACCTATAATTCACCCCTCCACTTT. Protein product: CASKGGTYNSPLHF. The full variable domain, rest sourced from reference TRBV2 and TRBJ1-6, is EPEVTQTPSHQVTQMGQEVILRCVPISNHLYFYWYRQILGQKVEFLVSFYNNEISEKSEIFDDQFSVERPDGSNFTLKIRSTKLEDSAMYFCASKGGTYNSPLHFGNGTRLTVT.

Within the sample, this clonotype is hyperexpanded (1% or more). V gene TRBV2 combines with J gene TRBJ1-5; TRBD1 is a possible D gene (5 bases). V was cut by 3 bases and J by 1 base, with 7 bases left in between. Looked up from germline, CDR1 is SNHLY and CDR2 is FYNNEI. The CDR3 covers 14 residues. CDR3 DNA: TGTGCCAGCAGTGAGGGACGCAGCAATCAGCCCCAGCATTTT. It encodes CASSEGRSNQPQHF.

The V gene is TRBV11-1, the J gene TRBJ2-7, with 7 bases lining up with TRBD2. CDR3 length equals 15 residues. With V trimmed by 4 bases and J by 3 bases, 9 bases remained unmatched. CDR1 is SGHAT, CDR2 FQDESV, per germline (reference sequence). This chain's CDR3 is CASSSEGTTYYEQYF. The CDR3 DNA reads as TGTGCCAGCAGCTCGGAGGGGACTACTTACTACGAGCAGTACTTC.